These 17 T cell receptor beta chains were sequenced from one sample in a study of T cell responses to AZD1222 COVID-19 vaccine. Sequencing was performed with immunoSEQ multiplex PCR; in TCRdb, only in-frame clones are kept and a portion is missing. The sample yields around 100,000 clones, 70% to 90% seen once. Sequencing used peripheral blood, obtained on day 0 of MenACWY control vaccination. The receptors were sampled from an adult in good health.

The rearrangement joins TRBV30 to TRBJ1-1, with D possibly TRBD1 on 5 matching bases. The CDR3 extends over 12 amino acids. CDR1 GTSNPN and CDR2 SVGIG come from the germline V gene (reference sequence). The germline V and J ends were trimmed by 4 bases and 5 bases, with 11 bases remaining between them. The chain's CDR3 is CAWIPRGTEAFF. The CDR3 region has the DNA TGTGCCTGGATCCCACGGGGGACTGAAGCTTTCTTT.

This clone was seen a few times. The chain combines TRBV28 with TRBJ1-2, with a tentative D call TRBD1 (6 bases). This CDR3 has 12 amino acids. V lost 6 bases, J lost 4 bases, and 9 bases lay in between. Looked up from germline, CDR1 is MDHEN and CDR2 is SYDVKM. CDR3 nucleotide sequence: TGTGCCAGCAGCCAGACAGGCTATGGCTACACCTTC. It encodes CASSQTGYGYTF.

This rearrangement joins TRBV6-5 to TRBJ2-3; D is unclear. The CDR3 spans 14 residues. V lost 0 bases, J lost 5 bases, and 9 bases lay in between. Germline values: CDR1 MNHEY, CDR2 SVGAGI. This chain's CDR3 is CASSYSRRGDTQYF. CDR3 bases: TGTGCCAGCAGTTACTCCCGGAGAGGAGATACGCAGTATTTT.

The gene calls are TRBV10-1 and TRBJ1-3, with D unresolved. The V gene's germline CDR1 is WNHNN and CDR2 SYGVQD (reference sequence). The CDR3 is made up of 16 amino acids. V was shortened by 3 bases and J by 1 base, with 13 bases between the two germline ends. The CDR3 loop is CASSDIGGRSGNTIYF. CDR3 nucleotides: TGCGCCAGCAGTGACATTGGTGGGAGGTCTGGAAACACCATATATTTT.

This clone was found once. CDR3 region: CASSFGTGGDEQYF. DNA for the CDR3: TGCGCCAGCAGCTTCGGGACAGGTGGTGACGAGCAGTACTTC. This chain connects TRBV5-1 to TRBJ2-7; TRBD1 aligns across 8 bases. The germline CDR1 and CDR2 sequences are SGHRS and YFSETQ. This CDR3 region has 14 residues. The V segment lost 2 bases and the J segment 5 bases; nucleotides outside the gene matches: 6.

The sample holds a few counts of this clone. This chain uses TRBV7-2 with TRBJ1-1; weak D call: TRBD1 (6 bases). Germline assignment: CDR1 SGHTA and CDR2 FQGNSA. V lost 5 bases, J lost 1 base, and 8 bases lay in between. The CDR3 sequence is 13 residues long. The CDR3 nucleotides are TGTGCCAGCAGCGCGACAGGGAACACTGAAGCTTTCTTT. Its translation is CASSATGNTEAFF.

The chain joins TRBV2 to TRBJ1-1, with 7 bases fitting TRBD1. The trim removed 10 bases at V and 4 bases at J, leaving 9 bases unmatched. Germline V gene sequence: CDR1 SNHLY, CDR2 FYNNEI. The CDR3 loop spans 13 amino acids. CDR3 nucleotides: TGTGCCATTCCGTCATACAGGGGCACTGAAGCTTTCTTT. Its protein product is CAIPSYRGTEAFF.

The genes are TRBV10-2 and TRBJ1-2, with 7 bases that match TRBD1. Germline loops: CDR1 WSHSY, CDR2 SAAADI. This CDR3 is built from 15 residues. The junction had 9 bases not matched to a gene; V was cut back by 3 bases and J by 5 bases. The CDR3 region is CASSETGDSPYGYTF. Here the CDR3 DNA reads TGCGCCAGCAGTGAAACGGGGGACAGCCCATATGGCTACACCTTC.

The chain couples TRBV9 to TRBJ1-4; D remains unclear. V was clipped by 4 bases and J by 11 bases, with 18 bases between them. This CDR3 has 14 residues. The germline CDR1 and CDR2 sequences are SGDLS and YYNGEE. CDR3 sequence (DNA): TGTGCCAGCAGCCCTGGGTCCCTGAGAGGGAAACTGTTTTTT. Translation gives CASSPGSLRGKLFF.

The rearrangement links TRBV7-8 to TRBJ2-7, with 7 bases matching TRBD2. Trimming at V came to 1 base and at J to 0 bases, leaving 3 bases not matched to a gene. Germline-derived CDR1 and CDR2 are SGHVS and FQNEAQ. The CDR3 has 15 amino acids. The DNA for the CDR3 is TGTGCCAGCAGCTTAGGAGCGGGGAGCTCCTACGAGCAGTACTTC. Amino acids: CASSLGAGSSYEQYF.

CDR3 nucleotides: TGTGCCAGCAGTCCGGGGGTCCATTCACCCCTCCACTTT. Its translation: CASSPGVHSPLHF. The chain employs TRBV7-3 and TRBJ1-6; TRBD1 is a possible D gene (5 bases). This CDR3 has 13 amino acids. Trimming pared 6 bases from V and 8 bases from J, leaving 11 bases between. The V gene's germline CDR1 is SGHTA and CDR2 FQGTGA.

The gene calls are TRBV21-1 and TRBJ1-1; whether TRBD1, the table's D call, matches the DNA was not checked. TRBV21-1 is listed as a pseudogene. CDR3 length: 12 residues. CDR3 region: CASVTGNTEAFF. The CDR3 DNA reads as TGTGCCAGCGTGACAGGGAACACTGAAGCTTTCTTT.

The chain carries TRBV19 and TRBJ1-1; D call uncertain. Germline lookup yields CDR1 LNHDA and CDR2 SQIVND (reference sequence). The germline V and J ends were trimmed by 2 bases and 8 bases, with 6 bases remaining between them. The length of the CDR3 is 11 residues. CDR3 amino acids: CASSIPEEAFF. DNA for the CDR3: TGTGCCAGTAGTATACCCGAGGAAGCTTTCTTT.

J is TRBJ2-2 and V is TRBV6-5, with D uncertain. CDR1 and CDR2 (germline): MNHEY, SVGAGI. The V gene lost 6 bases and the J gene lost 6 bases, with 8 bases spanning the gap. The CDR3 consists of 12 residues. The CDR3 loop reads CASSLFAGELFF. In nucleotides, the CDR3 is TGTGCCAGCAGCCTTTTCGCCGGGGAGCTGTTTTTT.

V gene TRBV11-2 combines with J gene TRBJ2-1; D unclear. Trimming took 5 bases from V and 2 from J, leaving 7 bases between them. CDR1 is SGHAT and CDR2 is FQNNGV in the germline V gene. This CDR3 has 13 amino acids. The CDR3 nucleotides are TGTGCCAGCAGCCTAGGGACCTACAATGAGCAGTTCTTC. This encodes CASSLGTYNEQFF.

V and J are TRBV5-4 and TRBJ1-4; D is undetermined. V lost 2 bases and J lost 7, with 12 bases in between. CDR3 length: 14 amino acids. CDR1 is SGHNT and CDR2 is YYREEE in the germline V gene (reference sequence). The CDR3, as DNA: TGTGCCAGCAGCTTCGTAGGGAGAGGTGAAAAACTGTTTTTT. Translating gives CASSFVGRGEKLFF.

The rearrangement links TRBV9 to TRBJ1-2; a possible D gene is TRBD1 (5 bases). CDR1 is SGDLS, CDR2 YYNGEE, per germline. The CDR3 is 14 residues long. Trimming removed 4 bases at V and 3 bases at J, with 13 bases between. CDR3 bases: TGTGCCAGCAGCCCGGAAACAGGTTACTATGGCTACACCTTC. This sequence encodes CASSPETGYYGYTF.